The source of this T cell receptor (beta chain) is a study of T-cell memory formation after mild COVID-19. This clonotype was counted between two and nine times. The target antigen is unknown. V shed 3 bases, J shed 0 bases, and the junction held 2 bases outside the gene matches. Germline V gives CDR1 SGHTA, CDR2 FQGNSA. This CDR3 contains 16 residues. The study, taken as a whole, reports: Clones that got smaller from day 15 to 85 had even CD4/CD8, while clones growing later tipped toward CD4+. Of the contracting clones, CD4+ ones lay mainly in CM and EM, and CD8+ ones in EMRA.

Each CDR3 protein is one row after TCRdb ran MiXCR on the 5' RACE reads. Altogether 250,000 to 300,000 distinct CDR3 sequences are present, around 16% being singletons, with the ten largest covering less than 30%. Specimen: PBMCs or a T cell subset sorted from them (not recorded which). The chain employs TRBV7-2 and TRBJ1-6; 7 bases map to TRBD1. The receptor was derived from a man between 18 and 29 years old who had mild COVID-19 (a few samples of this study predate the infection). Cell type and time point are not known. The CDR3 nucleotides are TGTGCCAGCAGCTTTCGGGACAGCTCCTATAATTCACCCCTCCACTTT. Translated, it gives CASSFRDSSYNSPLHF.